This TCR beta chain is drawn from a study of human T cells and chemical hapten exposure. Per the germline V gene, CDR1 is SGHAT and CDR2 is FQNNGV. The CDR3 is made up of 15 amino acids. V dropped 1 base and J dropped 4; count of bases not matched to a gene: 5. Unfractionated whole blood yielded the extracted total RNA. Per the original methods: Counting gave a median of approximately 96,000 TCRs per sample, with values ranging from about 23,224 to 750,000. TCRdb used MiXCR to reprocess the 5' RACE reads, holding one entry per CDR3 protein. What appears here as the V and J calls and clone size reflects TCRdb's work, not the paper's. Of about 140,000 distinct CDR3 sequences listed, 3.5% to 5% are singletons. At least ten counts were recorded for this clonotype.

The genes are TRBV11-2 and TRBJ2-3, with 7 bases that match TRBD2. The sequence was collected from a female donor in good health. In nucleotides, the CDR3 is TGTGCCAGCAGCTTAGGGACTAGTAATGCAGATACGCAGTATTTT. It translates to CASSLGTSNADTQYF.